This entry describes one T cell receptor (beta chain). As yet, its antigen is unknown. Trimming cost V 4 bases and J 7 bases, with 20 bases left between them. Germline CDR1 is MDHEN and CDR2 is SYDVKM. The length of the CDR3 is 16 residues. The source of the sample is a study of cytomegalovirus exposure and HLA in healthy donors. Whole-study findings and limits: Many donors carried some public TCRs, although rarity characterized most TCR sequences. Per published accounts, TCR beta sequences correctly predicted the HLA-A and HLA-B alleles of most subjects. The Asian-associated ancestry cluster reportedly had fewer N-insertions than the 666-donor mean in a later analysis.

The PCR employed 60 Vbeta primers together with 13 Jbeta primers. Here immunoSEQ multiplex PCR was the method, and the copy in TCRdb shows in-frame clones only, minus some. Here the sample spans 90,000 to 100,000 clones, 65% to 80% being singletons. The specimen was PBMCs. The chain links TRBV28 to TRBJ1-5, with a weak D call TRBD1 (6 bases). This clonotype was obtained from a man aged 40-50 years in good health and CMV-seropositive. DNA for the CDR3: TGTGCCAGCAGTTCCCCCCGGGGGGGCTTCGGGCAGCCCCAGCATTTT. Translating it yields CASSSPRGGFGQPQHF. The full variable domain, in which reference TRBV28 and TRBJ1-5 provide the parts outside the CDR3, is DVKVTQSSRYLVKRTGEKVFLECVQDMDHENMFWYRQDPGLGLRLIYFSYDVKMKEKGDIPEGYSVSREKKERFSLILESASTNQTSMYLCASSSPRGGFGQPQHFGDGTRLSIL.